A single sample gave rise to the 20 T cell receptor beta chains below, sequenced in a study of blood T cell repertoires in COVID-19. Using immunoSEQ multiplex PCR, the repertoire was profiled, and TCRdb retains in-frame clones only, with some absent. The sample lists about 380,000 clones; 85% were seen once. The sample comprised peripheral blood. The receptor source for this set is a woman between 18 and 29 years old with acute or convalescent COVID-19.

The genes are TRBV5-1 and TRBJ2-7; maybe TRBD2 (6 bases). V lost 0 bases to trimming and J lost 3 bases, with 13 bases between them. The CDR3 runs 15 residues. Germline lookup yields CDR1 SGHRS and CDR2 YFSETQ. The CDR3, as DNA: TGCGCCAGCAGCTTGGTGGAGGGCGCCAACTACGAGCAGTACTTC. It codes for CASSLVEGANYEQYF.

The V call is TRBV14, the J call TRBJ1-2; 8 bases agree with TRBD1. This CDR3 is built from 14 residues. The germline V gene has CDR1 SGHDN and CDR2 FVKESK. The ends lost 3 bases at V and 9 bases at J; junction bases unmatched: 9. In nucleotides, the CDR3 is TGTGCCAGCAGCCACCGGGACAGGCGAACGAGCTACACCTTC. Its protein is CASSHRDRRTSYTF.

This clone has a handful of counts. CDR3 protein: CASKPAVATEAFF. The CDR3 DNA is TGTGCCAGTAAACCGGCGGTTGCCACTGAAGCTTTCTTT. The chain is built from TRBV19 and TRBJ1-1; D is unclear. Germline-derived CDR1 and CDR2 are LNHDA and SQIVND (reference sequence). V was cut by 7 bases and J by 4 bases, with 13 bases left in between. This CDR3 contains 13 residues.

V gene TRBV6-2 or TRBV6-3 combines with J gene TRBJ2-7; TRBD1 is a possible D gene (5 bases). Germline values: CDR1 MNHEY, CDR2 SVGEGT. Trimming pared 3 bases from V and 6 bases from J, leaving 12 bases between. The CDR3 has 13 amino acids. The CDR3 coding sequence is TGTGCCAGCAGTTATGATTACAGGATCGAGCAGTACTTC. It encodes CASSYDYRIEQYF.

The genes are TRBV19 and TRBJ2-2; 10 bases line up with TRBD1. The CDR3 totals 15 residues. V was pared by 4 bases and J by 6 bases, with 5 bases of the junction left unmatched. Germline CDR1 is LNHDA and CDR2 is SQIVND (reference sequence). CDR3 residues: CASSTGTGVPGELFF. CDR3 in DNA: TGTGCCAGTAGTACCGGGACAGGGGTACCCGGGGAGCTGTTTTTT.

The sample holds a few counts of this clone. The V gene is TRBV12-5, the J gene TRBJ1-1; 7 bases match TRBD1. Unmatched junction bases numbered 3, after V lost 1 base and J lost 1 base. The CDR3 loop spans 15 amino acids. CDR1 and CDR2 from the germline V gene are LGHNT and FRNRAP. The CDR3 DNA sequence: TGTGCTAGTGGTTTGGACGACAGGGCGAACACTGAAGCTTTCTTT. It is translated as CASGLDDRANTEAFF.

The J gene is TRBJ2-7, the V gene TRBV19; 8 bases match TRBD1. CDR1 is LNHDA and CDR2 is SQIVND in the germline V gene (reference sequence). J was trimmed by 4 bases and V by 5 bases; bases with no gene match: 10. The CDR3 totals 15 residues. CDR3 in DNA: TGTGCCAGTAGTCTCGGACAGGGAGGATCTTACGAGCAGTACTTC. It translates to CASSLGQGGSYEQYF.

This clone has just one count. CDR3 nucleotides: TGTGCCAGTAGTACGGTGGGGGGAATGGGTGAAAAACTGTTTTTT. This gives the protein CASSTVGGMGEKLFF. The chain carries TRBV19 and TRBJ1-4; D is perhaps TRBD1 (5 bases). V gave up 4 bases and J gave up 7 bases, with 16 bases separating them. This CDR3 is 15 amino acids long. Germline-derived CDR1 and CDR2 are LNHDA and SQIVND (reference sequence).

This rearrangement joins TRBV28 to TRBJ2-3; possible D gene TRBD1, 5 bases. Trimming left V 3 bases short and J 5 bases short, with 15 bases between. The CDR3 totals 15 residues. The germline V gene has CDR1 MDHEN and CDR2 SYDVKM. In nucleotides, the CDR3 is TGTGCCAGCAGTTTTTCCTGGATTCAGGGAGATACGCAGTATTTT. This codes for CASSFSWIQGDTQYF.

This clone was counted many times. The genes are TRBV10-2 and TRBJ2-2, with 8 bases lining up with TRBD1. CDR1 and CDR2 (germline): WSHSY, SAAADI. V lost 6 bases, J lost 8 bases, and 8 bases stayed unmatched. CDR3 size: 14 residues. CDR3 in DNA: TGCGCCAGCAGGGCGCAGGGGGCATCTGGGGAGCTGTTTTTT. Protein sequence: CASRAQGASGELFF.

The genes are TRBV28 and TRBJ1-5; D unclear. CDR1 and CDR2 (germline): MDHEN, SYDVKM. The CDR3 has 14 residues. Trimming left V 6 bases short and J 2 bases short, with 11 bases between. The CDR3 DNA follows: TGTGCCAGCAGACAAGCCGGGGGCAATCAGCCCCAGCATTTT. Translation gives CASRQAGGNQPQHF.

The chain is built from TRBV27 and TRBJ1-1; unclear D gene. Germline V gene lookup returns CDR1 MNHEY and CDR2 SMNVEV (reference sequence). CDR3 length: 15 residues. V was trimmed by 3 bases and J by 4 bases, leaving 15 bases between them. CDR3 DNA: TGTGCCAGCAGTTTGGCGGCACCCGAGGGCACTGAAGCTTTCTTT. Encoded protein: CASSLAAPEGTEAFF.

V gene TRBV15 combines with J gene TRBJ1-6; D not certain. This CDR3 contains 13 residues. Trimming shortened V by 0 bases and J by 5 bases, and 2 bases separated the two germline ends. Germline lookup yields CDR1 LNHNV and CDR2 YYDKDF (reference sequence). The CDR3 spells CATSRDNNSPLHF. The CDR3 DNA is TGTGCCACCAGCAGAGACAATAATTCACCCCTCCACTTT.

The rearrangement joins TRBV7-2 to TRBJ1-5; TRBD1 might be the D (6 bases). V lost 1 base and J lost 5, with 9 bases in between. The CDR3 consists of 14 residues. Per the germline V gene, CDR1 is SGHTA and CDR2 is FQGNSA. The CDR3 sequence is CASSLGGLDQPQHF. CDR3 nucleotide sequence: TGTGCCAGCAGCTTAGGGGGGCTAGATCAGCCCCAGCATTTT.

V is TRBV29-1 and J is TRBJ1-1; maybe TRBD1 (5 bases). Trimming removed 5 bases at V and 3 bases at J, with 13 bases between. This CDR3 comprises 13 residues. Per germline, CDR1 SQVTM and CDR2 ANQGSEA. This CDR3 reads CSVKRTGDTEAFF. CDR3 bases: TGCAGCGTTAAACGTACAGGCGACACTGAAGCTTTCTTT. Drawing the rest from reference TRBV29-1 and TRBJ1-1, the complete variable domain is SAVISQKPSRDICQRGTSLTIQCQVDSQVTMMFWYRQQPGQSLTLIATANQGSEATYESGFVIDKFPISRPNLTFSTLTVSNMSPEDSSIYLCSVKRTGDTEAFFGQGTRLTVV.

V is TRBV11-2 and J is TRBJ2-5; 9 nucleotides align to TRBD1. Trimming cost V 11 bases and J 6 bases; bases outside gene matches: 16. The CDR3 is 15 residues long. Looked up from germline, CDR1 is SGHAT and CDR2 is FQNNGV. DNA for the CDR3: TGTGCCCGACCGGCCGGGACAGGGAAAGGACAGACCCAGTACTTC. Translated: CARPAGTGKGQTQYF.

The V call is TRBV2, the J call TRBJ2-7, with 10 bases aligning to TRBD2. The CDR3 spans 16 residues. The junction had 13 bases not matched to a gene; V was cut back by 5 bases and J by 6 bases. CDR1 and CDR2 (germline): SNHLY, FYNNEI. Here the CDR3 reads CASSPSPLAGAGEQYF. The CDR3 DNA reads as TGTGCCAGCAGTCCCTCCCCGCTAGCGGGAGCCGGCGAGCAGTACTTC.

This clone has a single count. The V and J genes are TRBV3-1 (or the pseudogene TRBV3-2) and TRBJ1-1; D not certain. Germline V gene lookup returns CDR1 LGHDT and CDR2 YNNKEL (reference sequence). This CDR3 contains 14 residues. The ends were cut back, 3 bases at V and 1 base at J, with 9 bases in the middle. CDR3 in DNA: TGTGCCAGCAGCCACGGTTTAGCGAACACTGAAGCTTTCTTT. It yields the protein CASSHGLANTEAFF.

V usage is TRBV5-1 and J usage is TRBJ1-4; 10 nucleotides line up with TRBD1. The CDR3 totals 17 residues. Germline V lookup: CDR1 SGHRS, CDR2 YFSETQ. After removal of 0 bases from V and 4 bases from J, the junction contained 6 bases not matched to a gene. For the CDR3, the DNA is TGCGCCAGCAGCTTGGCCGGGACAGGGGAAGTTAATGAAAAACTGTTTTTT. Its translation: CASSLAGTGEVNEKLFF. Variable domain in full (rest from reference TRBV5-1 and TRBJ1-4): KAGVTQTPRYLIKTRGQQVTLSCSPISGHRSVSWYQQTPGQGLQFLFEYFSETQRNKGNFPGRFSGRQFSNSRSEMNVSTLELGDSALYLCASSLAGTGEVNEKLFFGSGTQLSVL.

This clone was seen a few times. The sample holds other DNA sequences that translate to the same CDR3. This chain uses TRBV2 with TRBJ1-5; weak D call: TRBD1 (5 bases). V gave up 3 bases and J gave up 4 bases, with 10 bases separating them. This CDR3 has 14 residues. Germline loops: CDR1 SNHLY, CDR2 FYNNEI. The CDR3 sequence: CASSDRVGNQPQHF. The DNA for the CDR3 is TGTGCCAGCAGTGACAGGGTTGGAAATCAGCCCCAGCATTTT. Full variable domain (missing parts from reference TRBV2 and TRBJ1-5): EPEVTQTPSHQVTQMGQEVILRCVPISNHLYFYWYRQILGQKVEFLVSFYNNEISEKSEIFDDQFSVERPDGSNFTLKIRSTKLEDSAMYFCASSDRVGNQPQHFGDGTRLSIL.